This TCR beta chain was profiled in a study of blood T cells in healthy people across ages. The germline V gene has CDR1 DFQATT and CDR2 SNEGSKA (reference sequence). The CDR3 contains 13 residues. V shed 5 bases and J 3 bases; nucleotides not matched to a gene: 6. Sample-barcoded 5' priming and a J-beta primer mix drove a second PCR of about 6 to 12 cycles. Using its own MiXCR run on the 5' RACE reads, TCRdb lists one record per CDR3 protein. The top ten clones hold roughly 8% of a sample with about 1,800,000 distinct CDR3 sequences, 28% of them seen once. This clonotype has at least ten counts. The chain links TRBV20-1 to TRBJ2-5; TRBD2 agrees at 7 bases. The sequence derives from a woman aged 25 to 39 in good health. The sequenced material came from blood. For the CDR3, the DNA is TGCAGTGCTCTTGGACTAGAAGAAGAGACCCAGTACTTC. It codes for CSALGLEEETQYF.